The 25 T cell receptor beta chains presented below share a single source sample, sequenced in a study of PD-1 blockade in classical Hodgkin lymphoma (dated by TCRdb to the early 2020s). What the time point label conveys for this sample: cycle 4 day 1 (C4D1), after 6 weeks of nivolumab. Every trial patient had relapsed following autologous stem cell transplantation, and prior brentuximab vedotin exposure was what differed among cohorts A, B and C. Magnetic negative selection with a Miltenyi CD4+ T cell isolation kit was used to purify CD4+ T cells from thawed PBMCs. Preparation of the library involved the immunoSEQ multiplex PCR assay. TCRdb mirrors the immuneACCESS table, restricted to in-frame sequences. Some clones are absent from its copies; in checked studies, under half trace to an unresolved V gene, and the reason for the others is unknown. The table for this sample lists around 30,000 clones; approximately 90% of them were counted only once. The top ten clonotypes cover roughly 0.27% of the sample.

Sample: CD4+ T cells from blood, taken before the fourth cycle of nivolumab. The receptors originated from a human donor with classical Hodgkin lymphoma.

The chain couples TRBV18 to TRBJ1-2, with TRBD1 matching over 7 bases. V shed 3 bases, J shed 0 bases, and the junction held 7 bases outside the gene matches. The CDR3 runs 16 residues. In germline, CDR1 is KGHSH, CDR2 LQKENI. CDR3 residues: CASSPLDREPNYGYTF. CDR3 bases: TGTGCCAGCTCACCTCTCGACAGGGAGCCTAACTATGGCTACACCTTC.

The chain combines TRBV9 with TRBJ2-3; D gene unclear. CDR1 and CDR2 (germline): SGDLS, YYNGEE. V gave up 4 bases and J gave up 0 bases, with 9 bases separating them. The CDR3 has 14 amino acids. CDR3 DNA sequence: TGTGCCAGCAGCCCCAGGATCAGCACAGATACGCAGTATTTT. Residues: CASSPRISTDTQYF.

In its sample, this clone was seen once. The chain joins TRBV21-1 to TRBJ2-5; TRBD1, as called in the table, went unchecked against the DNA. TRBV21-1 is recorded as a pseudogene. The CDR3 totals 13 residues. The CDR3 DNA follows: TGTGCCAGCAGCGGACACCCCCAAGAGACCCAGTACTTC. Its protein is CASSGHPQETQYF.

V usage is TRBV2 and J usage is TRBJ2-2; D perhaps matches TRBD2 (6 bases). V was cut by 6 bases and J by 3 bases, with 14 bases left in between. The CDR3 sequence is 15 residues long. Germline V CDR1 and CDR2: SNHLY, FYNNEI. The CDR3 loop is CASRLRDSHTGELFF. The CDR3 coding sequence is TGTGCCAGCAGACTCCGGGACTCCCACACCGGGGAGCTGTTTTTT.

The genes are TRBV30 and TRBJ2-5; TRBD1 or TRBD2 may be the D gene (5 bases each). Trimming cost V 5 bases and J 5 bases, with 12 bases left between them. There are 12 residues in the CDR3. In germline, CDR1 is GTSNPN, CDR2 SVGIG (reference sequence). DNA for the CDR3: TGTGCCTGGGGGGGTTATATTGAGACCCAGTACTTC. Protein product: CAWGGYIETQYF. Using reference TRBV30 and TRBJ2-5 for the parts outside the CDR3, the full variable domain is SQTIHQWPATLVQPVGSPLSLECTVEGTSNPNLYWYRQAAGRGLQLLFYSVGIGQISSEVPQNLSASRPQDRQFILSSKKLLLSDSGFYLCAWGGYIETQYFGPGTRLLVL.

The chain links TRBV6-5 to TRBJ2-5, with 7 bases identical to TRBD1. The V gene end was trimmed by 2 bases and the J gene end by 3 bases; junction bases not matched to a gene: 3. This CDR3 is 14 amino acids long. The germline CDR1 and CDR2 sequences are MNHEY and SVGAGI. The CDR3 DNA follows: TGTGCCAGCAGTTACCTAGGGGGCGAAGAGACCCAGTACTTC. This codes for CASSYLGGEETQYF.

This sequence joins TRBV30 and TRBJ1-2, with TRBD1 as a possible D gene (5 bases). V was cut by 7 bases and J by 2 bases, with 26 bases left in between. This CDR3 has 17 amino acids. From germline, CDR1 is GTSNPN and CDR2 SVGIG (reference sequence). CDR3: CASPTGLGNGLNYGYTF. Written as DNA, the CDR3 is TGTGCCTCACCAACAGGCTTGGGGAACGGCCTAAACTATGGCTACACCTTC.

Written as DNA, the CDR3 is TGCGCCAGCAGCCGGGACAACATGAACACTGAAGCTTTCTTT. Translation gives CASSRDNMNTEAFF. V usage is TRBV5-1 and J usage is TRBJ1-1; tentative D call: TRBD1 (6 bases). This CDR3 contains 14 residues. V lost 4 bases and J 0 bases, leaving 10 bases between the germline ends. Germline V lookup: CDR1 SGHRS, CDR2 YFSETQ.

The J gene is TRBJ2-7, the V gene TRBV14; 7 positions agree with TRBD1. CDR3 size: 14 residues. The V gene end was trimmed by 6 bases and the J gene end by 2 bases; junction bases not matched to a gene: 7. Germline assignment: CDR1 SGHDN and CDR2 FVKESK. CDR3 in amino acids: CASRSTGITYEQYF. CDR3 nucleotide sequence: TGTGCCAGCAGGTCGACAGGGATCACCTACGAGCAGTACTTC.

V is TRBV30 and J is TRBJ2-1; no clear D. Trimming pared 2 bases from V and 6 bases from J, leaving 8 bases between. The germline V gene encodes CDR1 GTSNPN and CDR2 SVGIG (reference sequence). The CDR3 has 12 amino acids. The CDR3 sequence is CAWSPVTNEQFF. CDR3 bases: TGTGCCTGGAGTCCCGTCACCAATGAGCAGTTCTTC.

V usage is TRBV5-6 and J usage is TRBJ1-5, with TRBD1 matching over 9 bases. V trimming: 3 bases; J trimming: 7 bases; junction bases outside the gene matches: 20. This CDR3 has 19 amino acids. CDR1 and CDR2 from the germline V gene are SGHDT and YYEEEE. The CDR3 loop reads CASSSTSGTGMAPGQPQHF. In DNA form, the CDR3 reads TGTGCCAGCAGCTCTACCTCCGGGACAGGGATGGCGCCTGGGCAGCCCCAGCATTTT.

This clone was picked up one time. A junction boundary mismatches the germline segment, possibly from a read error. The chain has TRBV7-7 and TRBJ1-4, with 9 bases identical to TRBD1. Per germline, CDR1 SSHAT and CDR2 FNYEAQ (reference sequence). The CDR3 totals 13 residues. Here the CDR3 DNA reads TGTGCTAGCAGCTTTCAAGCCGGGACAGGGCTATTTTTT. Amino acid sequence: CASSFQAGTGLFF.

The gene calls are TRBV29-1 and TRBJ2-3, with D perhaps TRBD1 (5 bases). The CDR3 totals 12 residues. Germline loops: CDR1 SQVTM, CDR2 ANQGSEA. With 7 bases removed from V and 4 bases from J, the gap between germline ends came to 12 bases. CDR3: CSAETESDTQYF. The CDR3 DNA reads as TGCAGCGCCGAGACAGAGTCAGATACGCAGTATTTT.

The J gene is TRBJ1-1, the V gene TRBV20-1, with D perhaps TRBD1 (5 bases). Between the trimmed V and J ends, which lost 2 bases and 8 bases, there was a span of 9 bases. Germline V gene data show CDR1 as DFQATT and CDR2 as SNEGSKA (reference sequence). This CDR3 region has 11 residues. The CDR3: CSARRDGEAFF. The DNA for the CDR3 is TGCAGTGCTAGACGGGACGGCGAAGCTTTCTTT.

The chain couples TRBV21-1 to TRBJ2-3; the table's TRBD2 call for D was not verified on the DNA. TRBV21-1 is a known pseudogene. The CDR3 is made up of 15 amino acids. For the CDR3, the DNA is TGTGCCAGCAGCTCTAGCGGGAGTTCTGAAGATACGCAGTATTTT. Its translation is CASSSSGSSEDTQYF.

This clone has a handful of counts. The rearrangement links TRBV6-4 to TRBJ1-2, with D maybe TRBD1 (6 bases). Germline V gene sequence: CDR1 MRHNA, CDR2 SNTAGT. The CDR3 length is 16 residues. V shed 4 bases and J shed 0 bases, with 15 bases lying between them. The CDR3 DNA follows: TGTGCCAGCAGTGTCGAGGGACACGGCACTAACTATGGCTACACCTTC. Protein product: CASSVEGHGTNYGYTF.

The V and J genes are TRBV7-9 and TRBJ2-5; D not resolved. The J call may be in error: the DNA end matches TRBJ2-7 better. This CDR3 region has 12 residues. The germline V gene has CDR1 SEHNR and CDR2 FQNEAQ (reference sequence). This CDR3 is CASSPPGYEQYF. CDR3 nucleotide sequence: TGTGCCAGCAGCCCCCCCGGCTACGAGCAGTACTTC.

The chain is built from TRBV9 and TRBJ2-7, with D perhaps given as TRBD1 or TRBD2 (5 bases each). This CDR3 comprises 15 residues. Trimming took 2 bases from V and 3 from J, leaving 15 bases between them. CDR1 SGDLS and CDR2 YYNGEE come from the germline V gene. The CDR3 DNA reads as TGTGCCAGCAGCGTCGGGGACGCGGATGGCTACGAGCAGTACTTC. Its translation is CASSVGDADGYEQYF.

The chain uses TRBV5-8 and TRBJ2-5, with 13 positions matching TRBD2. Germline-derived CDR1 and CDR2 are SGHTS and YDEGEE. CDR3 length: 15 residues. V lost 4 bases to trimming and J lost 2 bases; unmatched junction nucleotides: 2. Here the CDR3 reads CASSGLAGVQETQYF. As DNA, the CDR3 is TGTGCCAGCAGCGGACTAGCGGGAGTGCAAGAGACCCAGTACTTC.

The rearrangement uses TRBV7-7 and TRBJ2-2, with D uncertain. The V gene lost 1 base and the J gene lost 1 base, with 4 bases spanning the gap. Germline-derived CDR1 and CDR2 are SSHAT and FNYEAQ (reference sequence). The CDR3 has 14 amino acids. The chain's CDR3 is CASSLDKNTGELFF. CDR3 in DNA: TGTGCCAGCAGCTTAGACAAGAACACCGGGGAGCTGTTTTTT.

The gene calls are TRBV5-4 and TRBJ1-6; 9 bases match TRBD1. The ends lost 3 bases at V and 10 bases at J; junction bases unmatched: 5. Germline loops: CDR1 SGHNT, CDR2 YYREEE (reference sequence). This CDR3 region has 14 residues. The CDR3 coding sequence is TGTGCCAGCAGCTCCGGGACAGGGATCTCACCCCTCCACTTT. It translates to CASSSGTGISPLHF. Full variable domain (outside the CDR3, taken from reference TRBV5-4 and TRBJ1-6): ETGVTQSPTHLIKTRGQQVTLRCSSQSGHNTVSWYQQALGQGPQFIFQYYREEENGRGNFPPRFSGLQFPNYSSELNVNALELDDSALYLCASSSGTGISPLHFGNGTRLTVT.

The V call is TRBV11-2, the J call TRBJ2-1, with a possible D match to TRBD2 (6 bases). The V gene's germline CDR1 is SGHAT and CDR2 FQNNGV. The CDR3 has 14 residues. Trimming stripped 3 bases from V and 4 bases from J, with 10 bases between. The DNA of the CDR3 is TGTGCCAGCAGCTTCAGGGAGGCTTACAATGAGCAGTTCTTC. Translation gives CASSFREAYNEQFF.

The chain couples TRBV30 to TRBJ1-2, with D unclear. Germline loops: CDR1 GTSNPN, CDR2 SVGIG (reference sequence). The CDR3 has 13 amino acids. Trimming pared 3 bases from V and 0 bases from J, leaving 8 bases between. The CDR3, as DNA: TGTGCCTGGAGAGTCAGTTCTAACTATGGCTACACCTTC. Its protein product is CAWRVSSNYGYTF.

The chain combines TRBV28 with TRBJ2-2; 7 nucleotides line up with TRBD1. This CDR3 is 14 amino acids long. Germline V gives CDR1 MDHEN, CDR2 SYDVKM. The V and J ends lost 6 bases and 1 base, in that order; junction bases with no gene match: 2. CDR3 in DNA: TGTGCCAGCAGACAGGGGCTGAACACCGGGGAGCTGTTTTTT. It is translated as CASRQGLNTGELFF.

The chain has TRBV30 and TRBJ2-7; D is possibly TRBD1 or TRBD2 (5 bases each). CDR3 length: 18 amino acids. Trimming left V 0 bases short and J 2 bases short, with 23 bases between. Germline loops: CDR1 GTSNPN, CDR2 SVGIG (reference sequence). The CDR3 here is CAWSVISGRRGGTYEQYF. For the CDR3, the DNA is TGTGCCTGGAGTGTAATCTCGGGGCGGCGCGGCGGAACCTACGAGCAGTACTTC.